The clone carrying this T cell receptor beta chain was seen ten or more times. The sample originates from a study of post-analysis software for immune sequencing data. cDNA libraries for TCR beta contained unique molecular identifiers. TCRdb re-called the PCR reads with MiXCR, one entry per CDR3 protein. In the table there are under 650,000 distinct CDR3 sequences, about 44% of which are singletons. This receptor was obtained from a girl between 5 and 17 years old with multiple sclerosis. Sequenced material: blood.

DNA for the CDR3: TGTGCCAGCTCACCCAAGGAACTGGGGGGCTACACCTTC. Translation gives CASSPKELGGYTF. The V gene is TRBV18, the J gene TRBJ1-2; no clear D gene. CDR1 KGHSH and CDR2 LQKENI come from the germline V gene. There are 13 residues in the CDR3. The V and J ends lost 3 bases and 8 bases respectively, with 13 bases between them.